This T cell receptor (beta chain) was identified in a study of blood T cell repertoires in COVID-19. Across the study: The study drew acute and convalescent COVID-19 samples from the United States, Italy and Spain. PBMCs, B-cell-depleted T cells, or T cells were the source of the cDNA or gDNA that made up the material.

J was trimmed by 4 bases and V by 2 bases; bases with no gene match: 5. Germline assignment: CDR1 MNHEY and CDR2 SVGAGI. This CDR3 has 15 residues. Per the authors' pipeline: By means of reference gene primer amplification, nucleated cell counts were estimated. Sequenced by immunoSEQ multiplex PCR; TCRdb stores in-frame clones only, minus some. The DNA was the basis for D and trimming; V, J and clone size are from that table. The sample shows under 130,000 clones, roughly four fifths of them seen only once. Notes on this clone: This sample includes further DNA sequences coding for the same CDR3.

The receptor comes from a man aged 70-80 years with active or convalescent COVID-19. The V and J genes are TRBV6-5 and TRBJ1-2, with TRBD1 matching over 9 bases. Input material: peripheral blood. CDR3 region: CASSYRGDRVYGYTF. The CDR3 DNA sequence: TGTGCCAGCAGTTACAGGGGGGACAGGGTCTATGGCTACACCTTC.